This T cell receptor delta chain was obtained from a study of gamma-delta chains in newborns, infants, children (dated by TCRdb to the late 2010s). As for the study more broadly: According to the study title, microbial exposure causes polyclonal expansion of innate gammadelta T cells right after birth. Right after human newborns were born, the researchers looked at the way microbial exposure shaped their populations of innate gammadelta T cells.

Concerning this clone itself: Its antigen target is currently unknown. This may stem from a read error, because a much larger clone lies one nucleotide away.

For sequencing, an Illumina MiSeq was employed. TCRdb called clones afresh from the public reads with CATT; identical DNA rows were later merged. The sample data list under 5,500 delta-chain clones, and less than 6% of these were observed just once. The ten most abundant clones make up approximately 6% of the sample. The sample taken for sequencing was blood. The clonotype was recovered from a child who was a newborn, infant or young child, either healthy, febrile or measles-vaccinated (not recorded which).

The CDR3 region has the sequence CACDSLTRLGDRRSDKLIF. The DNA is as follows: TGTGCCTGTGACTCCCTTACAAGGCTGGGGGATCGGCGGTCCGATAAACTCATCTTT. The chain joins TRDV2 to TRDJ1, and TRDD3 matches 9 of the central bases. TCRdb gives no J gene; it was assigned here by matching the DNA to germline. From V the trimming removes 3 bases and from J it removes 3 bases, while the gene matches leave 19 bases of the junction unaccounted for. The CDR3 starts with the cysteine, ends with the phenylalanine, and has 19 residues. Just the 57-base CDR3 DNA is kept, in frame starting at base 1. The germline V gene gives CDR1 as GEAIGNYY and CDR2 as EKD.